The source of this T cell receptor beta chain is a study of blood T cell repertoires in COVID-19 (dated by TCRdb to the early 2020s). Regarding the complete study: Samples from collaborators originated in the United States, Italy and Spain and spanned both the acute and convalescent phases of COVID-19. The prospective study material was composed of cDNA or gDNA derived from T cells, B-cell-depleted T cells, or PBMCs. The dataset comprised deeply sampled blood TCRbeta repertoires from subjects exposed to, actively infected with, or recovered from COVID-19. The repertoires were released in a freely available public database meant as a resource for research on the immune response to SARS-CoV-2. The samples were drawn from the first 160 participants of the ongoing ImmuneRACE study and from 950 to 1,500 subjects provided by 6 global collaborators. Sample metadata almost always included a de-identified subject ID, COVID-19 status, age in years and sex. HLA class I and class II types, where available, came from metadata supplied by the sample provider rather than from assay-based typing. General conclusions and limits of the study: How much clinical and demographic metadata was included differed by source and by participant, and the metadata was provided uncurated.

To note about this clone: Its binding antigen is unknown. No much larger clone exists at a distance of one base, and base qualities are not known.

The immunoSEQ Assay, a bias-controlled multiplex PCR, was used to amplify TCRbeta CDR3 regions from genomic DNA. From the authors' description of their analysis: The number of nucleated cells in each sample was estimated by amplification of reference gene primers within the assay. To quantify the absolute abundance of each unique TCRbeta CDR3 rearrangement, sequence reads were collapsed and filtered. For each sample, productive Simpson clonality was calculated as the square root of Simpson's diversity index over productive rearrangements. TCRdb holds this immuneACCESS table with in-frame rearrangements only. Some clones are missing; in checked studies, unresolved V genes explain under half, and the rest has no known cause. V and J calls and clone size follow that table, whereas D and trimming were derived from the DNA. The sample table contains some 190,000 clones; only one count was recorded for approximately 80% of them. The biggest ten clones account for around 4.5% of the sample.

In the prospective study, participants were about 18 to 95 years old, resided in about 25 geographic areas of the United States, and were enrolled through a virtual design. In the prospective study, participants were assigned to cohorts based on the clinical history participants reported in a screening survey and a study questionnaire. Each participant in the prospective study had whole blood, serum and a nasopharyngeal or oropharyngeal swab collected by mobile phlebotomists. Additional blood draws and questionnaires over an approximately two-month period could optionally be provided by prospective study participants. Blood samples from the prospective study were shipped frozen or at room temperature prior to DNA extraction. As encoded in the germline V gene (reference sequence), CDR1 is SGHKS while CDR2 is YYEKEE. The CDR3 goes from the cysteine to the phenylalanine over 16 residues. The DNA shown is the 48-base CDR3, in frame from base 1. Between the V and J ends, shortened by 4 bases and 0 bases respectively, the junction contains 17 bases.

The specimen sequenced was PBMCs or T cells enriched from blood (not recorded which). This sequence was found in a man aged 30-40 years with acute COVID-19. This sequence uses TRBV5-5 and TRBJ2-7; a weak D assignment points to TRBD1 (6 bases agree). This receptor carries the CDR3 CASSVPHGTSSYEQYF. In nucleotides, the sequence is TGTGCCAGCAGCGTCCCCCACGGGACATCCTCCTACGAGCAGTACTTC.